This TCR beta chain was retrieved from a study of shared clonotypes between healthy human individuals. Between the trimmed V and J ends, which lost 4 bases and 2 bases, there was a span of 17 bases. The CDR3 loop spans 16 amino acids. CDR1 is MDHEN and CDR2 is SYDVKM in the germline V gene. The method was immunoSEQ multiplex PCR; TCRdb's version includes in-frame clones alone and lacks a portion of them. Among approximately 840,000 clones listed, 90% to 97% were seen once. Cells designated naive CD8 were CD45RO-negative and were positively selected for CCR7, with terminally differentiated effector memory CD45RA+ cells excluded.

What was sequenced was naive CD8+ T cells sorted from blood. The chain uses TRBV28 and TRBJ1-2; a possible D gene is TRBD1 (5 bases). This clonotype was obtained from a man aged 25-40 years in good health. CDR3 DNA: TGTGCCAGCAGTTCGCCGACAGAAACCTTGAACTATGGCTACACCTTC. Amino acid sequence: CASSSPTETLNYGYTF.